What follows are 23 T cell receptor beta chains derived from one specimen sequenced in a study of naive and memory T cell subsets. An equimolar mix of two oligonucleotides served as the beta constant-region primer for TRBC1 and TRBC2. Each CDR3 protein gets one entry after TCRdb re-called the UMI-ligation and nested PCR reads with MiXCR. The repertoire holds under 150,000 distinct CDR3 sequences, with 17% as singletons. Sequencing was done on a sample of naive CD4+ T cells from blood. These receptor sequences come from a human donor in good health.

This rearrangement joins TRBV7-9 to TRBJ2-3, with TRBD2 matching over 8 bases. V was clipped by 5 bases and J by 1 base; unmatched bases: 11. Per germline, CDR1 SEHNR and CDR2 FQNEAQ (reference sequence). The CDR3 has 17 residues. CDR3 residues: CASSIAPAGVGTDTQYF. DNA for the CDR3: TGTGCCAGCAGCATCGCGCCAGCGGGAGTCGGCACAGATACGCAGTATTTT.

The CDR3: CASSLGARGYTF. In DNA, the CDR3 is TGTGCCAGCAGTTTAGGGGCGCGGGGCTACACCTTC. This chain joins TRBV12-3 or TRBV12-4 and TRBJ1-2, with D unresolved. The CDR3 has 12 amino acids. Trimming cost V 1 base and J 8 bases, with 8 bases left between them.

This clonotype was found a few times. The chain recombines TRBV5-1 with TRBJ2-7, with 11 bases aligning to TRBD2. The CDR3 is 18 residues long. V trimming: 0 bases; J trimming: 2 bases; junction bases outside the gene matches: 10. Germline V lookup: CDR1 SGHRS, CDR2 YFSETQ. CDR3 in amino acids: CASSLVTSGNIPTYEQYF. CDR3 nucleotide sequence: TGCGCCAGCAGCTTGGTGACTAGCGGGAACATTCCAACCTACGAGCAGTACTTC. Looking up the rest from reference TRBV5-1 and TRBJ2-7 gives the full variable domain: KAGVTQTPRYLIKTRGQQVTLSCSPISGHRSVSWYQQTPGQGLQFLFEYFSETQRNKGNFPGRFSGRQFSNSRSEMNVSTLELGDSALYLCASSLVTSGNIPTYEQYFGPGTRLTVT.

There are a few counts of this clonotype. This chain links TRBV7-2 with TRBJ2-7; D might be TRBD1 or TRBD2, each matching 6 bases. V lost 3 bases to trimming and J lost 0 bases, with 15 bases between them. Germline loops: CDR1 SGHTA, CDR2 FQGNSA. The CDR3 is 16 residues long. The CDR3, as DNA: TGTGCCAGCAGCTTGAGAGGGGGGACGGGCTCCTACGAGCAGTACTTC. This codes for CASSLRGGTGSYEQYF.

This clonotype was seen a few times. The chain joins TRBV5-1 to TRBJ2-4, with D hard to call. The CDR3 is made up of 14 amino acids. V lost 0 bases, J lost 8 bases, and 12 bases lay in between. Per germline, CDR1 SGHRS and CDR2 YFSETQ. The CDR3 loop reads CASSLGWARDIQYF. The CDR3, as DNA: TGCGCCAGCAGCTTGGGCTGGGCTCGAGACATTCAGTACTTC.

The rearrangement uses TRBV18 and TRBJ2-3; TRBD1 matches 12 bases. Germline loops: CDR1 KGHSH, CDR2 LQKENI. V was clipped by 3 bases and J by 4 bases; unmatched bases: 2. CDR3 length equals 15 residues. Here the CDR3 reads CASSPRDRGPDTQYF. DNA for the CDR3: TGTGCCAGCTCACCGCGGGACAGGGGGCCAGATACGCAGTATTTT. The whole variable domain, remainder taken from reference TRBV18 and TRBJ2-3, is NAGVMQNPRHLVRRRGQEARLRCSPMKGHSHVYWYRQLPEEGLKFMVYLQKENIIDESGMPKERFSAEFPKEGPSILRIQQVVRGDSAAYFCASSPRDRGPDTQYFGPGTRLTVL.

V gene TRBV7-2 combines with J gene TRBJ2-7; 7 bases match TRBD2. Trimming cost V 2 bases and J 6 bases; bases outside gene matches: 10. Germline values: CDR1 SGHTA, CDR2 FQGNSA. The CDR3 loop spans 15 amino acids. The CDR3 bases are TGTGCCAGCAGCTTACTACATCTCGCGGGAGCCGAGCAGTACTTC. It is translated as CASSLLHLAGAEQYF. Together with reference TRBV7-2 and TRBJ2-7, the CDR3 gives the full variable domain: GAGVSQSPSNKVTEKGKDVELRCDPISGHTALYWYRQSLGQGLEFLIYFQGNSAPDKSGLPSDRFSAERTGGSVSTLTIQRTQQEDSAVYLCASSLLHLAGAEQYFGPGTRLTVT.

The chain recombines TRBV20-1 with TRBJ2-5, with 11 bases matching TRBD2. Germline values: CDR1 DFQATT, CDR2 SNEGSKA (reference sequence). V trimming: 6 bases; J trimming: 4 bases; junction bases outside the gene matches: 7. There are 14 residues in the CDR3. CDR3 amino acids: CSASIAGGGETQYF. CDR3 in DNA: TGCAGTGCCTCAATAGCGGGAGGGGGAGAGACCCAGTACTTC.

The chain joins TRBV29-1 to TRBJ2-1; TRBD1 matches 9 bases. V lost 6 bases to trimming and J lost 4 bases; unmatched junction nucleotides: 10. The CDR3 spans 15 residues. Germline V gives CDR1 SQVTM, CDR2 ANQGSEA. The CDR3: CSVFSGTGKYNEQFF. CDR3 sequence (DNA): TGCAGCGTCTTCTCCGGGACAGGGAAGTACAATGAGCAGTTCTTC.

As for this clonotype: Just one base apart from a much larger clone, this may be a read error. The rearrangement joins TRBV29-1 to TRBJ1-2, with 10 bases matching TRBD1. The CDR3 runs to 12 residues. CDR1 and CDR2 (germline): SQVTM, ANQGSEA. The CDR3 region has the DNA TGCGGCGTTGACAGGGGGCTTTCGGGCTACACCTTC. Residues: CGVDRGLSGYTF. The entire variable domain, with the rest obtained from reference TRBV29-1 and TRBJ1-2, is as follows: SAVISQKPSRDICQRGTSLTIQCQVDSQVTMMFWYRQQPGQSLTLIATANQGSEATYESGFVIDKFPISRPNLTFSTLTVSNMSPEDSSIYLCGVDRGLSGYTFGSGTRLTVV.

This clonotype was found a few times. CDR3: CASSPAGTGAPQPQHF. The CDR3 DNA sequence: TGTGCCAGCAGTCCGGCCGGGACAGGGGCCCCTCAGCCCCAGCATTTT. This chain links TRBV6-5 with TRBJ1-5, with 10 bases identical to TRBD1. The CDR3 covers 16 residues. J gave up 6 bases and V 5 bases, and 10 bases lay outside the gene matches. Per the germline V gene, CDR1 is MNHEY and CDR2 is SVGAGI.

This clonotype was picked up a small number of times. The chain uses TRBV20-1 and TRBJ2-1; 9 bases are a match to TRBD2. The CDR3 has 15 residues. V shed 0 bases and J 9 bases; nucleotides not matched to a gene: 9. Germline assignment: CDR1 DFQATT and CDR2 SNEGSKA (reference sequence). The CDR3 loop is CSARDALGTSSEQFF. CDR3 sequence (DNA): TGCAGTGCTAGAGATGCCTTAGGGACTAGCTCTGAGCAGTTCTTC.

This clonotype occurred many times. The rearrangement links TRBV7-6 to TRBJ2-5; D unclear. The CDR3 is made up of 12 amino acids. Germline V gene data show CDR1 as SGHVS and CDR2 as FNYEAQ. V was pared by 4 bases and J by 5 bases, with 8 bases between. The CDR3 sequence: CASSSYRETQYF. As DNA, the CDR3 is TGTGCCAGCAGCTCCTACCGCGAGACCCAGTACTTC.

The V gene is TRBV5-4, the J gene TRBJ2-3; D remains unclear. Per the germline V gene, CDR1 is SGHNT and CDR2 is YYREEE (reference sequence). Between the trimmed V and J ends, which lost 0 bases and 4 bases, there was a span of 12 bases. The CDR3 runs to 15 residues. CDR3 amino acids: CASSLEGAKSDTQYF. In DNA form, the CDR3 reads TGTGCCAGCAGCTTGGAGGGTGCGAAGTCAGATACGCAGTATTTT.

This clonotype was recorded a few times. The chain recombines TRBV2 with TRBJ1-1; 7 bases are shared with TRBD1. This CDR3 contains 13 residues. Germline CDR1 and CDR2: SNHLY and FYNNEI. The J segment lost 7 bases and the V segment lost 2 bases, leaving 4 bases of the junction unmatched. CDR3 bases: TGTGCCAGCAGTGAACAGGGGGGTGATGAAGCTTTCTTT. Amino acids: CASSEQGGDEAFF.

A remark on this clonotype: No conserved phenylalanine or tryptophan ends this CDR3, so it is likely a read error. The rearrangement joins TRBV11-2 to TRBJ2-7; no definite D call. The V end was cut by 4 bases, the J end by 6 bases, with 19 bases between. Germline-derived CDR1 and CDR2 are SGHAT and FQNNGV. This CDR3 spans 15 amino acids. This CDR3 reads CASSSLRAGPSEQYL. CDR3 nucleotide sequence: TGTGCCAGCAGCTCTCTCCGGGCAGGCCCGAGCGAGCAGTACCTC.

The V gene is TRBV19, the J gene TRBJ2-5; TRBD1 aligns across 7 bases. From germline, CDR1 is LNHDA and CDR2 SQIVND (reference sequence). The V segment lost 3 bases and the J segment 0 bases; nucleotides outside the gene matches: 1. The CDR3 runs 14 residues. The CDR3 DNA is TGTGCCAGTAGTATGACAGGGTACCAAGAGACCCAGTACTTC. It translates to CASSMTGYQETQYF.

The J gene is TRBJ1-5, the V gene TRBV5-1; 7 bases map to TRBD1. Per the germline V gene, CDR1 is SGHRS and CDR2 is YFSETQ. J was trimmed by 4 bases and V by 4 bases; bases with no gene match: 5. This CDR3 has 14 amino acids. As DNA, the CDR3 is TGCGCCAGCAGCAGGTCAGGGGGTAATCAGCCCCAGCATTTT. Encoded protein: CASSRSGGNQPQHF.

This clonotype was detected only a few times. This chain uses TRBV9 with TRBJ2-2; 7 nucleotides match TRBD2. There are 15 residues in the CDR3. V was pared by 3 bases and J by 2 bases, with 4 bases of the junction left unmatched. Germline V gene sequence: CDR1 SGDLS, CDR2 YYNGEE. The CDR3 loop reads CASSAGGLNTGELFF. The CDR3 DNA reads TGTGCCAGCAGCGCGGGAGGTCTCAACACCGGGGAGCTGTTTTTT.

In its sample, this clonotype was seen a few times. This chain connects TRBV24-1 to TRBJ2-3; 14 bases agree with TRBD2. In germline, CDR1 is KGHDR, CDR2 SFDVKD. CDR3 length: 18 amino acids. J lost 4 bases, V lost 4 bases, and 9 bases had no gene match. CDR3 nucleotide sequence: TGTGCCACCAGTGACCCTGGACTAGCGGGAGGTGTGGCAGATACGCAGTATTTT. This encodes CATSDPGLAGGVADTQYF.

The chain is built from TRBV7-9 and TRBJ2-7; the D gene is possibly TRBD2 (6 bases). The V and J ends lost 6 bases and 2 bases respectively, with 20 bases between them. The V gene's germline CDR1 is SEHNR and CDR2 FQNEAQ (reference sequence). This CDR3 spans 16 amino acids. The CDR3 region has the DNA TGTGCCAGCAGACGTGGAGGGGACCCCAGGACCTACGAGCAGTACTTC. Encoded protein: CASRRGGDPRTYEQYF.

Only a few counts were recorded for this clonotype. The genes are TRBV2 and TRBJ2-5, with D possibly TRBD1 on 6 matching bases. CDR3 length equals 15 residues. Germline lookup yields CDR1 SNHLY and CDR2 FYNNEI. Trimming took 4 bases from V and 7 from J, leaving 19 bases between them. The CDR3, as DNA: TGTGCCAGCAGTGGTTCTGGGACAAGAGTCGGGACCCAGTACTTC. As protein: CASSGSGTRVGTQYF.

This clonotype was observed a handful of times. The V call is TRBV24-1, the J call TRBJ2-2; no definite D call. V lost 4 bases and J 3 bases, leaving 14 bases between the germline ends. This CDR3 comprises 16 residues. Germline V gene data show CDR1 as KGHDR and CDR2 as SFDVKD. The CDR3 protein is CATSDSAVPDTGELFF. For the CDR3, the DNA is TGTGCCACCAGTGACTCGGCCGTGCCTGACACCGGGGAGCTGTTTTTT.